These 5 T cell receptor beta chains came from one sample sequenced in a study of T cells in Graves' hyperthyroidism and ophthalmopathy. The CDR3 regions of TCR beta were amplified from RNA transcripts. Initially, a first-round RT-PCR of the TCR CDR3 employed the HTBI primer set. TCRdb re-called the multiplex PCR reads through MiXCR, storing one row per CDR3 protein. The sample contains fewer than 300,000 distinct CDR3 sequences, 15% of which appear only once. Input material: blood. The receptors derive from a woman aged 45-65 years with Graves' hyperthyroidism that later progressed to Graves' ophthalmopathy.

This clonotype was observed at least ten times. This sequence joins TRBV2 and TRBJ2-7; D possibly corresponds to TRBD2 (6 bases). Looked up from germline, CDR1 is SNHLY and CDR2 is FYNNEI. The CDR3 runs to 15 residues. Trimming left V 5 bases short and J 5 bases short, with 19 bases between. The DNA of the CDR3 is TGTGCCAGCAGTCCGTCTAGCGTCGTTACCCACGAGCAGTACTTC. This translates into CASSPSSVVTHEQYF. The full variable domain, in which reference TRBV2 and TRBJ2-7 provide the parts outside the CDR3, is EPEVTQTPSHQVTQMGQEVILRCVPISNHLYFYWYRQILGQKVEFLVSFYNNEISEKSEIFDDQFSVERPDGSNFTLKIRSTKLEDSAMYFCASSPSSVVTHEQYFGPGTRLTVT.

The sample holds many counts of this clonotype. DNA of the CDR3: TGTGCCAGCAGTGAACCCCCTGAACCCAATCAGCCCCAGCATTTT. Protein sequence: CASSEPPEPNQPQHF. J is TRBJ1-5 and V is TRBV28; D uncertain. Trimming took 5 bases from V and 3 from J, leaving 14 bases between them. Germline V gene lookup returns CDR1 MDHEN and CDR2 SYDVKM. The CDR3 totals 15 residues.

The chain recombines TRBV5-5 with TRBJ2-7; D may match TRBD1 or TRBD2 (5 bases each). Trimming cost V 0 bases and J 2 bases, with 18 bases left between them. Germline V gene data show CDR1 as SGHKS and CDR2 as YYEKEE (reference sequence). The CDR3 length is 17 residues. CDR3 nucleotides: TGTGCCAGCAGCTTGGGGGCAGACACGGGGCCGACCTACGAGCAGTACTTC. Translation: CASSLGADTGPTYEQYF.

Many counts were recorded for this clonotype. This rearrangement joins TRBV12-3 or TRBV12-4 to TRBJ2-1; perhaps TRBD1 as D (5 bases). V lost 0 bases and J 4 bases, leaving 10 bases between the germline ends. This CDR3 comprises 15 residues. The CDR3 loop is CASSLATQGYNEQFF. CDR3 nucleotide sequence: TGTGCCAGCAGTTTAGCGACGCAGGGTTACAATGAGCAGTTCTTC.

Only a few counts were recorded for this clonotype. The V gene is TRBV18, the J gene TRBJ2-7; the D gene is possibly TRBD2 (5 bases). The CDR3 has 15 residues. Germline CDR1 is KGHSH and CDR2 is LQKENI. V was pared by 2 bases and J by 1 base, with 12 bases between. In DNA form, the CDR3 reads TGTGCCAGCTCACCAGTCCGGGGATCTTCCTACGAGCAGTACTTC. It encodes CASSPVRGSSYEQYF.